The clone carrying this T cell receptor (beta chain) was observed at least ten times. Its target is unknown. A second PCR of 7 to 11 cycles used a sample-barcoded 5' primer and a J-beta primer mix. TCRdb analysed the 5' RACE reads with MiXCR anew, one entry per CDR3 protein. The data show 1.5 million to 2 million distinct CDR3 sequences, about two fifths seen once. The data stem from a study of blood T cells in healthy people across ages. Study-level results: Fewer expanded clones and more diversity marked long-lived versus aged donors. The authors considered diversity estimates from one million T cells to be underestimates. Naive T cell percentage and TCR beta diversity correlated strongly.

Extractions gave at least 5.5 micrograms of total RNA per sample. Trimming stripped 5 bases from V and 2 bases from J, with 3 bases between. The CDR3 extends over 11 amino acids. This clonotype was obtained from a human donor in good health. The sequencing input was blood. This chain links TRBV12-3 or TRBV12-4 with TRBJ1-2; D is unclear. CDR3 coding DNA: TGTGCCAGCAGTGACAACTATGGCTACACCTTC. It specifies CASSDNYGYTF.